A single sample is the source of the 32 T cell receptor beta chains below, sequenced in a study of T cell changes during pregnancy in multiple sclerosis. Produced via immunoSEQ multiplex PCR; TCRdb's table is partial and in-frame only. The sample includes about 70,000 clones, over 90% of them seen just once. The specimen comprised CD4+ T cells from peripheral blood mononuclear cells, sampled after pregnancy. All receptors derive from a female donor with multiple sclerosis, enrolled in a pregnancy study.

This clone came up once. The CDR3 coding sequence is TGTGCCAGCAGCCCCCCAGGGGGGATGAACACTGAAGCTTTCTTT. This gives the protein CASSPPGGMNTEAFF. The genes are TRBV11-2 and TRBJ1-1; 7 nucleotides align to TRBD1. Unmatched junction bases numbered 6, after V lost 5 bases and J lost 0 bases. Germline V lookup: CDR1 SGHAT, CDR2 FQNNGV. The CDR3 has 15 residues.

The chain uses TRBV11-1 and TRBJ2-7; 7 nucleotides align to TRBD1. Losses at the gene ends were 6 bases for V and 6 bases for J; bases not matched to a gene: 8. The CDR3 consists of 13 residues. In germline, CDR1 is SGHAT, CDR2 FQDESV (reference sequence). CDR3 loop: CASRYDRDREQYF. The CDR3 DNA is TGTGCCAGCAGGTACGACAGGGATCGCGAGCAGTACTTC.

The CDR3 DNA is TGTGCCAGCAGCCGGGACAGGGGTATGCCCCAGCATTTT. Its protein product is CASSRDRGMPQHF. This rearrangement joins TRBV5-8 to TRBJ1-5, with TRBD1 identical over 10 bases. V lost 4 bases and J lost 9; bases outside the gene matches: 4. Germline lookup yields CDR1 SGHTS and CDR2 YDEGEE. This CDR3 is 13 amino acids long.

This sequence joins TRBV5-1 and TRBJ1-1, with TRBD1 as a possible D gene (6 bases). CDR3 length equals 15 residues. V lost 0 bases and J lost 0, with 9 bases in between. Germline V CDR1 and CDR2: SGHRS, YFSETQ. The CDR3 nucleotides are TGCGCCAGCAGCTTGGGGTCAGGGGTGAACACTGAAGCTTTCTTT. Residues: CASSLGSGVNTEAFF.

This clone has more than one count but fewer than ten. This chain links TRBV19 with TRBJ1-3; no reliable D call. Germline V lookup: CDR1 LNHDA, CDR2 SQIVND (reference sequence). The CDR3 extends over 16 amino acids. Trimming pared 1 base from V and 0 bases from J, leaving 10 bases between. The CDR3 DNA sequence: TGTGCCAGTAGTATAGGCCAGGTTAACTCTGGAAACACCATATATTTT. It specifies CASSIGQVNSGNTIYF.

This chain links TRBV19 with TRBJ2-2; D may be TRBD2 (6 bases). Germline values: CDR1 LNHDA, CDR2 SQIVND (reference sequence). The CDR3 has 17 amino acids. V was clipped by 6 bases and J by 3 bases, with 20 bases between them. The CDR3 DNA is TGTGCCAGTAGGGGGGGAGGCCTGCCGGGAGACACCGGGGAGCTGTTTTTT. Protein sequence: CASRGGGLPGDTGELFF.

A single count supports this clone. CDR3 sequence reads: CATAPGRGGEKLFF. Written as DNA, the CDR3 is TGTGCCACCGCCCCGGGGAGGGGAGGTGAAAAACTGTTTTTT. The chain combines TRBV19 with TRBJ1-4, with D perhaps TRBD1 (5 bases). Germline assignment: CDR1 LNHDA and CDR2 SQIVND (reference sequence). V was shortened by 10 bases and J by 7 bases, with 19 bases between the two germline ends. CDR3 length: 14 residues.

The J gene is TRBJ1-4, the V gene TRBV25-1; no clear D gene. The V gene lost 3 bases and the J gene lost 8 bases, with 7 bases spanning the gap. Per germline, CDR1 MGHDK and CDR2 SYGVNS. This CDR3 has 12 residues. As DNA, the CDR3 is TGTGCCAGCAGTGATATGAGGGAAAAACTGTTTTTT. Amino acids: CASSDMREKLFF.

The chain uses TRBV4-1 and TRBJ2-1; 9 positions agree with TRBD2. The CDR3 length is 19 residues. V lost 0 bases to trimming and J lost 1 base; unmatched junction nucleotides: 10. Germline CDR1 MGHRA, CDR2 YSYEKL. The CDR3 bases are TGCGCCAGCAGCCAAGATATTCCCGGGCGGGGGGGTTCCTACAATGAGCAGTTCTTC. Residues: CASSQDIPGRGGSYNEQFF.

The J gene is TRBJ1-2, the V gene TRBV7-9; 9 nucleotides line up with TRBD1. CDR3 length: 16 amino acids. After removal of 4 bases from V and 5 bases from J, the junction contained 11 bases not matched to a gene. Germline loops: CDR1 SEHNR, CDR2 FQNEAQ (reference sequence). DNA for the CDR3: TGTGCCAGCAGCTCTACAGGGGGCGGTAGGAGGTATGGCTACACCTTC. Protein product: CASSSTGGGRRYGYTF.

V and J are TRBV7-2 and TRBJ2-5; D possibly corresponds to TRBD2 (6 bases). The V end was cut by 2 bases, the J end by 5 bases, with 15 bases between. The germline gives CDR1 SGHTA, CDR2 FQGNSA. The CDR3 is made up of 15 amino acids. The CDR3 is CASSLYPEGAETQYF. The DNA of the CDR3 is TGTGCCAGCAGCTTATATCCGGAGGGAGCTGAGACCCAGTACTTC.

The table lists this clone with a count of one. This chain links TRBV2 with TRBJ2-3; D remains ambiguous. Germline lookup yields CDR1 SNHLY and CDR2 FYNNEI. Trimming stripped 1 base from V and 0 bases from J, with 14 bases between. The CDR3 loop spans 17 amino acids. The CDR3: CASSEDYGRWSTDTQYF. The DNA for the CDR3 is TGTGCCAGCAGTGAAGACTACGGTCGCTGGAGCACAGATACGCAGTATTTT.

J is TRBJ2-7 and V is TRBV5-1; the D gene is possibly TRBD2 (5 bases). Germline CDR1 SGHRS, CDR2 YFSETQ. Trimming left V 5 bases short and J 3 bases short, with 12 bases between. The CDR3 contains 13 residues. The CDR3 bases are TGCGCCAGCAGGCCGGGTGAGGGCTACGAGCAGTACTTC. Translating it yields CASRPGEGYEQYF. Using reference TRBV5-1 and TRBJ2-7 for the parts outside the CDR3, the full variable domain is KAGVTQTPRYLIKTRGQQVTLSCSPISGHRSVSWYQQTPGQGLQFLFEYFSETQRNKGNFPGRFSGRQFSNSRSEMNVSTLELGDSALYLCASRPGEGYEQYFGPGTRLTVT.

J is TRBJ2-3 and V is TRBV7-3; a possible D gene is TRBD1 (6 bases). Germline assignment: CDR1 SGHTA and CDR2 FQGTGA. V gave up 5 bases and J gave up 3 bases, with 21 bases separating them. The CDR3 covers 17 residues. The CDR3, as DNA: TGTGCCAGCAGCCATCCGGGACACCCAGGGGAGACAGATACGCAGTATTTT. It is translated as CASSHPGHPGETDTQYF.

V is TRBV4-1 and J is TRBJ2-3; 8 bases agree with TRBD2. The junction had 1 base not matched to a gene; V was cut back by 1 base and J by 1 base. The CDR3 extends over 15 amino acids. The germline V gene has CDR1 MGHRA and CDR2 YSYEKL. The CDR3, as DNA: TGCGCCAGCAGCCAAGGTAGCGGGGGCACAGATACGCAGTATTTT. Translating it yields CASSQGSGGTDTQYF.

This chain joins TRBV10-2 and TRBJ2-7, with TRBD2 matching 7 bases. This CDR3 region has 12 residues. Trimming at V came to 5 bases and at J to 4 bases, leaving 2 bases not matched to a gene. Germline values: CDR1 WSHSY, CDR2 SAAADI. For the CDR3, the DNA is TGCGCCAGCAGTCTGGGGGGGTACGAGCAGTACTTC. It yields the protein CASSLGGYEQYF.

The J gene is TRBJ2-3, the V gene TRBV27, with D perhaps matching TRBD2 (5 bases). Trimming removed 4 bases at V and 2 bases at J, with 16 bases between. From germline, CDR1 is MNHEY and CDR2 SMNVEV (reference sequence). There are 16 residues in the CDR3. The CDR3: CASSSHRLRDTDTQYF. CDR3 nucleotides: TGTGCCAGCAGTTCACACAGACTACGCGACACAGATACGCAGTATTTT.

The chain recombines TRBV21-1 with TRBJ1-5; the table assigns TRBD1, which was not confirmed against the DNA. TRBV21-1 is shown as a pseudogene. The CDR3 is made up of 17 amino acids. The CDR3 loop reads CASSPGETGGSNQPQHF. CDR3 bases: TGTGCCAGCAGCCCTGGGGAGACAGGGGGTTCCAATCAGCCCCAGCATTTT.

This chain joins TRBV18 and TRBJ2-7; maybe TRBD1 (5 bases). Looked up from germline, CDR1 is KGHSH and CDR2 is LQKENI. V shed 3 bases and J shed 7 bases, with 16 bases lying between them. CDR3 size: 14 residues. CDR3 region: CASSPRQGSEEQYF. CDR3 DNA sequence: TGTGCCAGCTCACCCCGCCAGGGATCTGAGGAGCAGTACTTC.

The gene calls are TRBV18 and TRBJ2-5; TRBD1 agrees at 8 bases. The germline CDR1 and CDR2 sequences are KGHSH and LQKENI. The CDR3 sequence is 17 residues long. J gave up 0 bases and V 0 bases, and 6 bases lay outside the gene matches. CDR3 bases: TGTGCCAGCTCACCACCTACCGGACAGGGCAACCAAGAGACCCAGTACTTC. Translating gives CASSPPTGQGNQETQYF.

The chain uses TRBV2 and TRBJ2-5; tentative D call: TRBD2 (6 bases). The CDR3 spans 16 residues. Germline V gene lookup returns CDR1 SNHLY and CDR2 FYNNEI. Trimming stripped 4 bases from V and 5 bases from J, with 20 bases between. This CDR3 reads CASSVLPEGRGETQYF. CDR3 sequence (DNA): TGTGCCAGCAGTGTCCTTCCTGAAGGACGGGGGGAGACCCAGTACTTC.

The CDR3 DNA follows: TGTGCCAGCAGCTTTGAGGGCGGCTCTGGAAACACCATATATTTT. Amino acid sequence: CASSFEGGSGNTIYF. This chain joins TRBV7-2 and TRBJ1-3; no clear D gene. The V end lost 3 bases, the J end lost 0 bases, and 9 bases lay between the germline ends. The CDR3 length is 15 residues. Germline CDR1 is SGHTA and CDR2 is FQGNSA.

The chain couples TRBV7-9 to TRBJ1-3; a weak D match, TRBD1 (5 bases). Germline loops: CDR1 SEHNR, CDR2 FQNEAQ (reference sequence). V lost 6 bases, J lost 1 base, and 7 bases lay in between. This CDR3 is 13 amino acids long. The CDR3 loop reads CASRQGSGNTIYF. In DNA, the CDR3 is TGTGCCAGCAGGCAGGGTTCTGGAAACACCATATATTTT.

The chain joins TRBV5-1 to TRBJ2-2, with TRBD2 matching 11 bases. Looked up from germline, CDR1 is SGHRS and CDR2 is YFSETQ. The CDR3 sequence is 17 residues long. The ends lost 2 bases at V and 2 bases at J; junction bases unmatched: 5. The CDR3 DNA sequence: TGCGCCAGCAGCTTCTTTAGCGGGGGGGCAAACACCGGGGAGCTGTTTTTT. Translated: CASSFFSGGANTGELFF. The whole variable domain, remainder taken from reference TRBV5-1 and TRBJ2-2, is KAGVTQTPRYLIKTRGQQVTLSCSPISGHRSVSWYQQTPGQGLQFLFEYFSETQRNKGNFPGRFSGRQFSNSRSEMNVSTLELGDSALYLCASSFFSGGANTGELFFGEGSRLTVL.

V is TRBV6-1 and J is TRBJ1-5, with 7 bases identical to TRBD1. The trim removed 6 bases at V and 0 bases at J, leaving 5 bases unmatched. The CDR3 spans 15 residues. Looked up from germline, CDR1 is MNHNS and CDR2 is SASEGT. The CDR3 nucleotides read TGTGCCAGCAGGAAAACAGGGGATAGCAATCAGCCCCAGCATTTT. It yields the protein CASRKTGDSNQPQHF.

V usage is TRBV30 and J usage is TRBJ2-3; 7 bases are a match to TRBD1. V was pared by 4 bases and J by 3 bases, with 7 bases of the junction left unmatched. Germline CDR1 is GTSNPN and CDR2 is SVGIG (reference sequence). The CDR3 consists of 14 residues. The CDR3 spells CAWTDRVRTDTQYF. CDR3 coding DNA: TGTGCCTGGACCGACAGGGTAAGGACAGATACGCAGTATTTT.

This rearrangement joins TRBV5-1 to TRBJ1-4; 8 bases map to TRBD1. Per germline, CDR1 SGHRS and CDR2 YFSETQ. This CDR3 comprises 15 residues. Trimming at V came to 4 bases and at J to 8 bases, leaving 10 bases not matched to a gene. This CDR3 reads CASSASGTGGEKLFF. CDR3 DNA sequence: TGCGCCAGCAGCGCCTCCGGGACAGGTGGGGAAAAACTGTTTTTT.

The CDR3 nucleotides read TGTGCCAGCACCCACACCCCCCGGGAAGGCGATGAGCAGTTCTTC. Amino acid sequence: CASTHTPREGDEQFF. The gene calls are TRBV5-8 and TRBJ2-1, with a possible D match to TRBD2 (5 bases). Trimming pared 6 bases from V and 8 bases from J, leaving 21 bases between. CDR1 and CDR2 from the germline V gene are SGHTS and YDEGEE. CDR3 length: 15 amino acids.

The chain links TRBV28 to TRBJ2-7, with 11 nucleotides matching TRBD1. V shed 5 bases and J 3 bases; nucleotides not matched to a gene: 9. This CDR3 is 16 amino acids long. CDR1 is MDHEN, CDR2 SYDVKM, per germline. CDR3 in DNA: TGTGCCAGCAGTCCCCGGACAGGGGGCTTGTTCTACGAGCAGTACTTC. It codes for CASSPRTGGLFYEQYF.

V usage is TRBV9 and J usage is TRBJ2-7; 7 bases agree with TRBD2. The CDR3 runs 14 residues. Trimming at V came to 4 bases and at J to 3 bases, leaving 7 bases not matched to a gene. Germline-derived CDR1 and CDR2 are SGDLS and YYNGEE. The CDR3 loop reads CASSPSGGRYEQYF. In nucleotides, the CDR3 is TGTGCCAGCAGCCCTAGCGGAGGGCGCTACGAGCAGTACTTC.

CDR3 region: CASSVSQGFTDTQYF. The CDR3 nucleotides are TGTGCCAGCAGTGTATCGCAGGGATTCACAGATACGCAGTATTTT. The chain has TRBV6-1 and TRBJ2-3; D is possibly TRBD1 (5 bases). The CDR3 is 15 amino acids. From germline, CDR1 is MNHNS and CDR2 SASEGT. Trimming took 4 bases from V and 2 from J, leaving 13 bases between them.

The V call is TRBV5-1, the J call TRBJ2-1, with D perhaps matching TRBD2 (7 bases). V was shortened by 6 bases and J by 3 bases, with 16 bases between the two germline ends. CDR3 size: 15 residues. Germline V gene data show CDR1 as SGHRS and CDR2 as YFSETQ. CDR3 in amino acids: CASTLGGANYNEQFF. The CDR3 DNA reads as TGCGCCAGCACCCTGGGGGGGGCAAACTACAATGAGCAGTTCTTC.